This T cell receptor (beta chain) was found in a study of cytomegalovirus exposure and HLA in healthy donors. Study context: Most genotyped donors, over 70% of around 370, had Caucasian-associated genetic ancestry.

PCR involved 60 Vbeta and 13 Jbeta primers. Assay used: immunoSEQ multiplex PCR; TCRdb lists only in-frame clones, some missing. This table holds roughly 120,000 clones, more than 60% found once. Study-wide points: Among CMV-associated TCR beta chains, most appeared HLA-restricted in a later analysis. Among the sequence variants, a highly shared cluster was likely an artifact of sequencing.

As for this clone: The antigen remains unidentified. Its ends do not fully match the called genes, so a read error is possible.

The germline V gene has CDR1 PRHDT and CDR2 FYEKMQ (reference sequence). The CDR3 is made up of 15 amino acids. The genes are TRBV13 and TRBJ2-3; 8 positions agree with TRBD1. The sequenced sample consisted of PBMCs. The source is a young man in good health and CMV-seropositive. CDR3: CASSVGTGQTDTQYF. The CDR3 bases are TGTGCCAGCAGCGTAGGGACAGGACAAACAGATACGCAGTATTTT.